Listed below are T cell receptor beta chains from one sample, sequenced in a study of T cell responses to AZD1222 COVID-19 vaccine. The method was immunoSEQ multiplex PCR; TCRdb's version includes in-frame clones alone and lacks a portion of them. Here the sample spans roughly 200,000 clones, over 85% being singletons. Sample: peripheral blood, taken 28 days after the second dose of the MenACWY control vaccine. The receptors here all came from an adult who received the MenACWY meningococcal vaccine as a control. The CDR3 runs from the conserved cysteine through the conserved F or W. D genes are given only for firm matches.

j_call | v_call | d_call | cdr3_aa
TRBJ2-7 | TRBV24-1 | TRBD1 | CATRDRADEQYF
TRBJ2-2 | TRBV9 | TRBD1 | CASSTRDSGELFF
TRBJ1-5 | TRBV6-5 | TRBD1 | CASSSPGTGNQPQHF
TRBJ1-6 | TRBV30 | - | CASQGQPNSPLHF
TRBJ1-5 | TRBV30 | - | CAWSHGAGGMSNQPQHF
TRBJ2-2 | TRBV24-1 | TRBD2 | CATSDPLAGGLTGELFF
TRBJ1-6 | TRBV19 | TRBD1 | CATLDGGGRSPLHF
TRBJ1-4 | TRBV28 | - | CASLSTATNEKLFF
TRBJ1-6 | TRBV4-3 | - | CASSHPGSPLHF
TRBJ2-5 | TRBV18 | - | CASSPRLGGMETQYF
TRBJ1-5 | TRBV7-2 | TRBD1 | CASSYQGQGARQPQHF
TRBJ1-1 | TRBV10-2 | - | CASREGFRDTEAFF
TRBJ1-5 | TRBV18 | - | CASSPPGAVQPQHF
TRBJ1-1 | TRBV5-1 | - | CASSRTQNTEAFF
TRBJ1-5 | TRBV6-5 | - | CASRRDLNPNQPQHF
TRBJ1-6 | TRBV2 | - | CASRADQGNQSPLHF
TRBJ2-1 | TRBV6-1 | - | CASSEAPRGGSEQFF
TRBJ1-3 | TRBV4-3 | TRBD1 | CASSQGQFSGNTIYF
TRBJ2-1 | TRBV28 | TRBD1 | CASSAGTGGPIRPNEQFF
TRBJ2-5 | TRBV5-1 | - | CASSLAAETQYF
TRBJ1-1 | TRBV6-5 | - | CASSYSVGVNTEAFF
TRBJ1-1 | TRBV2 | - | CASSPNGRSTEAFF
TRBJ1-6 | TRBV5-1 | - | CASSGTSGTNNSPLHF
TRBJ1-6 | TRBV19 | TRBD1 | CASSFPGQVNSPLHF
TRBJ1-4 | TRBV6-5 | - | CASSRQGGEKLFF
TRBJ1-1 | TRBV7-9 | - | CASSLATEAFF
TRBJ2-3 | TRBV5-1 | TRBD2 | CASSSFPGLADSTDTQYF